Shown below are 2 T cell receptor beta chains from a single sample sequenced in a study of CD8+CD57+ T cells in acquired aplastic anemia (dated 2018 in TCRdb). Patients chosen for sequencing had shown expansion of CD8+CD57+ cells by flow cytometry. Sequencing relied on an Illumina HiSeq 2000. TCR beta VDJ combination and CDR3 sequence profiling used genomic DNA as the template. TCRdb reworked the public reads: Q25 trimming with fastp, MiXCR clone assembly, productive beta chains retained. One record per CDR3 amino acid sequence lists the most common genes and DNA. Present in this sample are 150,000 to 200,000 distinct CDR3 sequences, less than 50% of which were seen just once. About an eighth of the sample comes from the top ten. The source material was sorted CD4+, CD8+, or CD8+CD57+ T cells (not recorded which) from PBMCs. These receptors all stem from a human donor with aplastic anemia.

The V call is TRBV24-1, the J call TRBJ1-5; D gene uncertain. The V and J ends lost 4 bases and 4 bases respectively, with 7 bases between them. The CDR3 is 13 residues long. Germline V CDR1 and CDR2: KGHDR, SFDVKD. CDR3 sequence reads: CATSEGFNQPQHF. CDR3 nucleotide sequence: TGTGCCACCAGTGAAGGGTTTAATCAGCCCCAGCATTTT.

This clonotype was recorded many times. The chain has TRBV15 and TRBJ2-2; 9 positions match TRBD1. The V and J ends lost 9 bases and 1 base, in that order; junction bases with no gene match: 3. Germline values: CDR1 LNHNV, CDR2 YYDKDF (reference sequence). The CDR3 length is 14 residues. CDR3 protein: CATWGQGNTGELFF. The CDR3 nucleotides read TGTGCCACTTGGGGACAGGGGAACACCGGGGAGCTGTTTTTT.